The source of this T cell receptor (beta chain) is a study of T-cell memory formation after mild COVID-19. Of note for this clonotype: Its antigen is not known.

Study-wide points: The study found balanced CD4/CD8 in clones contracting day 15 to 85 and a CD4+ lean in later expanders. Contracting clones localized mainly to CM and EM when CD4+ and mainly to EMRA when CD8+.

V lost 5 bases, J lost 2 bases, and 7 bases stayed unmatched. The germline V gene encodes CDR1 DFQATT and CDR2 SNEGSKA (reference sequence). The CDR3 consists of 14 residues. Each CDR3 protein gets one entry after TCRdb re-called the 5' RACE reads with MiXCR. The sample includes fewer than 400,000 distinct CDR3 sequences, roughly 13% seen only once; the top ten take about a fifth. Sequenced: PBMCs or a T cell subset sorted from them (not recorded which). This chain joins TRBV20-1 and TRBJ2-7; 9 nucleotides line up with TRBD2. The receptor's source is a man younger than 30 who had mild COVID-19 (a few samples of this study predate the infection). Cell type and time point are not known. The CDR3 coding sequence is TGCAGTGCTCGACTAGCGGCAACACCCTACGAGCAGTACTTC. It yields the protein CSARLAATPYEQYF.